The next 3 T cell receptor beta chains were all read from a single sample in a study of T cells in tuberculosis. Time point described: new active TB diagnosis, blood taken before or within 7 days of starting treatment. Clones were read by immunoSEQ multiplex PCR, and TCRdb kept only the in-frame ones, dropping some. The data show under 45,000 clones, with around 93% seen just once and about 2.4% held by the top ten. The material sequenced was PBMCs, taken at tuberculosis diagnosis. The source of these receptors is an adult with tuberculosis.

The chain joins TRBV5-6 to TRBJ2-3; 7 bases align to TRBD2. The CDR3 is 15 amino acids. V gave up 2 bases and J gave up 0 bases; unmatched junction bases: 3. Germline CDR1 is SGHDT and CDR2 is YYEEEE. CDR3 region: CASSLWGGSTDTQYF. The CDR3 DNA sequence: TGTGCCAGCAGCTTATGGGGGGGAAGCACAGATACGCAGTATTTT. Combining the CDR3 with reference TRBV5-6 and TRBJ2-3 gives the whole variable domain DAGVTQSPTHLIKTRGQQVTLRCSPKSGHDTVSWYQQALGQGPQFIFQYYEEEERQRGNFPDRFSGHQFPNYSSELNVNALLLGDSALYLCASSLWGGSTDTQYFGPGTRLTVL.

The chain uses TRBV12-5 and TRBJ2-3; 9 bases agree with TRBD2. V trimming: 1 base; J trimming: 2 bases; junction bases outside the gene matches: 4. CDR1 LGHNT and CDR2 FRNRAP come from the germline V gene. The CDR3 runs 16 residues. CDR3 in DNA: TGTGCTAGTGGTTTGGGGACTAGCGTTTCCACAGATACGCAGTATTTT. It specifies CASGLGTSVSTDTQYF.

The chain couples TRBV9 to TRBJ1-2; TRBD1 is a possible D gene (5 bases). CDR3 length equals 14 residues. CDR1 SGDLS and CDR2 YYNGEE come from the germline V gene. V was cut by 4 bases and J by 2 bases, with 12 bases left in between. CDR3 nucleotides: TGTGCCAGCAGCCCCTCTACAGGAAACTATGGCTACACCTTC. This encodes CASSPSTGNYGYTF. Full variable domain (rest looked up from reference TRBV9 and TRBJ1-2): DSGVTQTPKHLITATGQRVTLRCSPRSGDLSVYWYQQSLDQGLQFLIQYYNGEERAKGNILERFSAQQFPDLHSELNLSSLELGDSALYFCASSPSTGNYGYTFGSGTRLTVV.